These 30 T cell receptor beta chains originate from one sample sequenced in a study of human T cells and chemical hapten exposure. As to time point: patch test 2, 6 weeks after DPC sensitization. Treatment denoted: therapeutic diphenylcyclopropenone sensitization with weekly scalp DPC. TCRdb re-called the RACE reads through MiXCR, storing one row per CDR3 protein. The table lists 89,000 or so distinct CDR3 sequences, 6.5% to 8% of them singletons. The sequenced sample was whole blood, obtained in connection with sensitization to the hapten diphenylcyclopropenone (DPC). The receptors derive from a woman aged 25 to 39 with alopecia areata. Some clones in this sample may be carry-over from other donors' samples.

In this sample, this clonotype turned up many times. The chain carries TRBV7-9 and TRBJ1-2; D is unresolved. Germline loops: CDR1 SEHNR, CDR2 FQNEAQ (reference sequence). CDR3 length: 14 residues. V was clipped by 5 bases and J by 0 bases, with 10 bases between them. The CDR3 nucleotides read TGTGCCAGCAGCGCTCAGCGGACTAACTATGGCTACACCTTC. Protein product: CASSAQRTNYGYTF.

This clonotype was observed many times. The chain joins TRBV4-2 to TRBJ1-2; D is uncertain. The CDR3 extends over 15 amino acids. V was clipped by 0 bases and J by 5 bases, with 13 bases between them. In germline, CDR1 is LGHNA, CDR2 YNFKEQ. CDR3 region: CASSQDAPGPYGYTF. CDR3 bases: TGTGCCAGCAGCCAAGACGCCCCGGGTCCGTATGGCTACACCTTC.

This clonotype was seen a handful of times. CDR3 in DNA: TGTGCCAGCAGCTCACCTTGGACAGGGGGAGGCTACACCTTC. Translated: CASSSPWTGGGYTF. The chain joins TRBV7-2 to TRBJ1-2; TRBD1 matches 10 bases. Unmatched junction bases numbered 7, after V lost 4 bases and J lost 8 bases. In germline, CDR1 is SGHTA, CDR2 FQGNSA. The CDR3 is 14 amino acids.

This clonotype appeared a few times. The V call is TRBV2, the J call TRBJ2-3; D call uncertain. Germline CDR1 and CDR2: SNHLY and FYNNEI. The CDR3 loop spans 11 amino acids. V lost 2 bases and J 6 bases, leaving 3 bases between the germline ends. In DNA form, the CDR3 reads TGTGCCAGCAGTGAATTGGATACGCAGTATTTT. Translated, it gives CASSELDTQYF.

In its sample, this clonotype was seen many times. The gene calls are TRBV5-1 and TRBJ1-1, with TRBD1 matching 8 bases. The CDR3 contains 16 residues. Per germline, CDR1 SGHRS and CDR2 YFSETQ. V was clipped by 4 bases and J by 3 bases; unmatched bases: 11. CDR3 loop: CASSPLGQGMDTEAFF. DNA of the CDR3: TGCGCCAGCAGCCCCCTTGGACAGGGCATGGACACTGAAGCTTTCTTT.

This clonotype was observed at least ten times. The genes are TRBV6-2 or TRBV6-3 and TRBJ2-1; TRBD2 is a possible D gene (5 bases). The CDR3 is 11 residues long. The germline V gene encodes CDR1 MNHEY and CDR2 SVGEGT. The V gene lost 7 bases and the J gene lost 7 bases, with 8 bases spanning the gap. CDR3 sequence reads: CASKDFNEQFF. Written as DNA, the CDR3 is TGTGCCAGCAAGGACTTTAATGAGCAGTTCTTC.

The rearrangement joins TRBV12-3 or TRBV12-4 to TRBJ1-3, with D unclear. V was trimmed by 3 bases and J by 3 bases, leaving 9 bases between them. The CDR3 runs to 14 residues. CDR3 in DNA: TGTGCCAGCAGTTTGGAGGGTAGTGGAAACACCATATATTTT. The encoded protein is CASSLEGSGNTIYF.

This clonotype was seen only a few times. The chain has TRBV4-1 and TRBJ1-4; TRBD1 might be the D (6 bases). With 4 bases removed from V and 5 bases from J, the gap between germline ends came to 11 bases. Looked up from germline, CDR1 is MGHRA and CDR2 is YSYEKL. This CDR3 spans 14 amino acids. The chain's CDR3 is CASSRWTANEKLFF. The CDR3 DNA follows: TGCGCCAGCAGCCGATGGACAGCAAATGAAAAACTGTTTTTT.

Regarding this clonotype: A much larger clone is a single base away; this may be a read error. The chain carries TRBV29-1 and TRBJ2-3, with D perhaps TRBD1 (5 bases). The CDR3 contains 13 residues. Trimming left V 5 bases short and J 2 bases short, with 11 bases between. CDR1 and CDR2 from the germline V gene are SQVTM and ANQGSEA. Here the CDR3 DNA reads TGCAGCGTTACCCCACAGGCCACAGATACGCAGTATTTT. Protein sequence: CSVTPQATDTQYF.

Ten or more counts support this clonotype. V usage is TRBV5-1 and J usage is TRBJ2-5, with a weak D call TRBD1 (5 bases). Germline V lookup: CDR1 SGHRS, CDR2 YFSETQ. With 0 bases removed from V and 3 bases from J, the gap between germline ends came to 9 bases. This CDR3 has 14 residues. This chain's CDR3 is CASSLDRLKETQYF. DNA of the CDR3: TGCGCCAGCAGCTTGGACAGGCTTAAAGAGACCCAGTACTTC.

In its sample, this clonotype was seen many times. V usage is TRBV7-2 and J usage is TRBJ1-1, with 7 bases that match TRBD1. CDR1 is SGHTA and CDR2 is FQGNSA in the germline V gene. The CDR3 consists of 14 residues. V gave up 5 bases and J gave up 6 bases; unmatched junction bases: 9. CDR3 loop: CASSRPDRYPEAFF. The CDR3 DNA reads as TGTGCCAGCAGCCGACCGGACAGGTACCCTGAAGCTTTCTTT.

This clonotype came up many times. V and J are TRBV30 and TRBJ1-2, with D unclear. V dropped 0 bases and J dropped 4 bases, with 3 bases sitting between them. Germline loops: CDR1 GTSNPN, CDR2 SVGIG (reference sequence). This CDR3 comprises 11 residues. This CDR3 is CAWSVAYGYTF. CDR3 nucleotide sequence: TGTGCCTGGAGTGTCGCCTATGGCTACACCTTC.

This clonotype has at least ten counts. The chain has TRBV12-5 and TRBJ2-2, with a possible D match to TRBD1 (6 bases). This CDR3 is built from 15 residues. Per the germline V gene, CDR1 is LGHNT and CDR2 is FRNRAP. V lost 0 bases and J 4 bases, leaving 9 bases between the germline ends. The CDR3: CASGLVQGGTGELFF. CDR3 bases: TGTGCTAGTGGTTTGGTACAAGGGGGCACCGGGGAGCTGTTTTTT.

This clonotype appeared many times. The chain is built from TRBV6-5 and TRBJ1-1; 10 bases align to TRBD1. There are 18 residues in the CDR3. The ends lost 4 bases at V and 3 bases at J; junction bases unmatched: 14. Germline V gene lookup returns CDR1 MNHEY and CDR2 SVGAGI. The chain's CDR3 is CASSFLFPGQGWDTEAFF. The CDR3 nucleotides read TGTGCCAGCAGTTTCTTATTCCCGGGACAGGGGTGGGACACTGAAGCTTTCTTT.

The table lists this clonotype with a few counts. The chain is built from TRBV10-3 and TRBJ1-1; TRBD1 agrees at 8 bases. The CDR3 length is 16 residues. Germline CDR1 ENHRY, CDR2 SYGVKD. V shed 3 bases and J 4 bases; nucleotides not matched to a gene: 10. The CDR3 reads CAISDHRLQGGTEAFF. The CDR3 region has the DNA TGTGCCATCAGTGATCACCGACTACAGGGGGGCACTGAAGCTTTCTTT.

This clonotype was detected a few times. The CDR3 loop reads CASSYLPSGGAQETQYF. DNA of the CDR3: TGCGCCAGCAGCTACTTACCTAGCGGGGGGGCCCAAGAGACCCAGTACTTC. V is TRBV5-1 and J is TRBJ2-5; 12 nucleotides match TRBD2. From germline, CDR1 is SGHRS and CDR2 YFSETQ. CDR3 length equals 17 residues. V was clipped by 3 bases and J by 1 base; unmatched bases: 7.

In DNA form, the CDR3 reads TGTGCCAGCAGTACCGGGACTTACTATGGCTACACCTTC. It yields the protein CASSTGTYYGYTF. The V and J genes are TRBV6-6 and TRBJ1-2, with TRBD1 as a possible D gene (5 bases). The CDR3 covers 13 residues. V was shortened by 5 bases and J by 3 bases, with 10 bases between the two germline ends. Germline V gene sequence: CDR1 MNHNY, CDR2 SVGAGI (reference sequence).

This clonotype has a count of ten or more. The V and J genes are TRBV5-5 and TRBJ1-4; D perhaps matches TRBD1 (5 bases). The CDR3 has 14 amino acids. The germline V and J ends were trimmed by 0 bases and 10 bases, with 13 bases remaining between them. Germline CDR1 and CDR2: SGHKS and YYEKEE (reference sequence). CDR3 residues: CASSLGGEIGKLFF. The CDR3 coding sequence is TGTGCCAGCAGCTTGGGGGGGGAAATTGGAAAACTGTTTTTT.

The chain uses TRBV7-9 and TRBJ2-2; D tentatively fits TRBD1 or TRBD2 (5 bases each). Looked up from germline, CDR1 is SEHNR and CDR2 is FQNEAQ (reference sequence). The V and J ends lost 5 bases and 6 bases respectively, with 16 bases between them. The CDR3 is made up of 15 amino acids. The CDR3 region is CASSRDLRRAGELFF. The CDR3 DNA reads TGTGCCAGCAGCCGGGACCTCAGGCGGGCCGGGGAGCTGTTTTTT.

This clonotype was counted between two and nine times. The chain is built from TRBV7-2 and TRBJ1-4, with D possibly being TRBD1 (5 bases). The CDR3 is 13 amino acids. Trimming pared 3 bases from V and 8 bases from J, leaving 10 bases between. From germline, CDR1 is SGHTA and CDR2 FQGNSA. In DNA, the CDR3 is TGTGCCAGCAGCTTTAAGGGGAGGGAAAAACTGTTTTTT. Translated, it gives CASSFKGREKLFF.

The chain has TRBV7-9 and TRBJ1-6, with 10 bases lining up with TRBD1. The germline CDR1 and CDR2 sequences are SEHNR and FQNEAQ (reference sequence). V was pared by 1 base and J by 9 bases, with 3 bases of the junction left unmatched. The CDR3 contains 15 residues. CDR3 region: CASSLEGTGASPLHF. For the CDR3, the DNA is TGTGCCAGCAGCTTAGAAGGGACAGGGGCTTCACCCCTCCACTTT.

V gene TRBV7-3 combines with J gene TRBJ1-3; the match to TRBD1 covers 8 bases. Germline V gives CDR1 SGHTA, CDR2 FQGTGA. The ends lost 0 bases at V and 7 bases at J; junction bases unmatched: 5. The CDR3 covers 15 residues. CDR3 DNA sequence: TGTGCCAGCAGCTTAACGGCAGGGGGCTGGAACACCATATATTTT. It specifies CASSLTAGGWNTIYF.

This clonotype was detected a few times. The rearrangement joins TRBV20-1 to TRBJ1-6; TRBD1 might be the D (6 bases). The germline V gene has CDR1 DFQATT and CDR2 SNEGSKA (reference sequence). The V end was cut by 3 bases, the J end by 9 bases, with 12 bases between. This CDR3 has 13 amino acids. CDR3 sequence reads: CSASSQGGSPLHF. The CDR3 DNA sequence: TGCAGTGCTAGCTCACAGGGTGGTTCACCCCTCCACTTT.

The rearrangement joins TRBV7-8 to TRBJ2-6; a weak D match, TRBD2 (6 bases). Germline CDR1 is SGHVS and CDR2 is FQNEAQ. This CDR3 has 16 amino acids. V shed 3 bases and J shed 0 bases, with 9 bases lying between them. The DNA of the CDR3 is TGTGCCAGCAGCTTGACGGGGGTCTCTGGGGCCAACGTCCTGACTTTC. Encoded protein: CASSLTGVSGANVLTF.

This chain uses TRBV20-1 with TRBJ1-5; a possible D gene is TRBD1 (5 bases). Germline CDR1 and CDR2: DFQATT and SNEGSKA (reference sequence). V lost 5 bases and J lost 4, with 12 bases in between. The CDR3 extends over 13 amino acids. The chain's CDR3 is CSALGHPNQPQHF. The CDR3, as DNA: TGCAGTGCTTTAGGACACCCAAATCAGCCCCAGCATTTT.

This clonotype was counted many times. The rearrangement links TRBV2 to TRBJ2-5, with TRBD2 identical over 7 bases. The V gene's germline CDR1 is SNHLY and CDR2 FYNNEI. V was pared by 6 bases and J by 2 bases, with 6 bases of the junction left unmatched. The length of the CDR3 is 14 residues. CDR3 protein: CASRRGGVQETQYF. The DNA of the CDR3 is TGTGCCAGCAGGAGGGGAGGGGTGCAAGAGACCCAGTACTTC. The variable domain in full, with the rest retrieved from reference TRBV2 and TRBJ2-5, is EPEVTQTPSHQVTQMGQEVILRCVPISNHLYFYWYRQILGQKVEFLVSFYNNEISEKSEIFDDQFSVERPDGSNFTLKIRSTKLEDSAMYFCASRRGGVQETQYFGPGTRLLVL.

Many counts were recorded for this clonotype. The chain has TRBV6-1 and TRBJ1-2; D uncertain. Trimming shortened V by 7 bases and J by 2 bases, and 11 bases separated the two germline ends. The CDR3 consists of 13 residues. Germline assignment: CDR1 MNHNS and CDR2 SASEGT. Here the CDR3 reads CASTLDGNYGYTF. The DNA of the CDR3 is TGTGCCAGCACACTCGACGGAAACTATGGCTACACCTTC.

This clonotype was counted at least ten times. The chain has TRBV5-1 and TRBJ1-4; D is perhaps TRBD1 (5 bases). The CDR3 is made up of 15 amino acids. Trimming took 0 bases from V and 5 from J, leaving 11 bases between them. Germline V lookup: CDR1 SGHRS, CDR2 YFSETQ. CDR3 nucleotides: TGCGCCAGCAGCTTGGGTGGGGCCGGGAATGAAAAACTGTTTTTT. This translates into CASSLGGAGNEKLFF.

This clonotype was detected only a few times. This chain connects TRBV10-3 to TRBJ2-7; D unresolved. The CDR3 totals 12 residues. CDR1 is ENHRY, CDR2 SYGVKD, per germline. The V and J ends lost 2 bases and 7 bases respectively, with 9 bases between them. Here the CDR3 reads CAISETTLEQYF. The CDR3 DNA is TGTGCCATCAGTGAGACCACCCTAGAGCAGTACTTC.

This sequence joins TRBV10-2 and TRBJ2-3; TRBD2 aligns across 8 bases. The CDR3 spans 15 residues. Germline loops: CDR1 WSHSY, CDR2 SAAADI. With 6 bases clipped from V and 2 bases from J, the junction kept 7 bases outside the gene matches. The CDR3 here is CASRDLAGNTDTQYF. The CDR3 nucleotides are TGCGCCAGCAGAGATTTAGCGGGGAACACAGATACGCAGTATTTT.